This T cell receptor beta chain was recovered during a study of T cell repertoires in cytomegalovirus infection (dated by TCRdb to about 2019). Regarding the complete study: Donor HLA type was relevant to the analysis, as public TCR beta signatures indicated carriage of CMV infection together with the matching HLA type.

CDR1 and CDR2, looked up from the germline V gene (reference sequence), are DFQATT and SNEGSKA. The CDR3 runs 14 residues from the cysteine to the phenylalanine. Only CDR3 DNA remains: 42 bases, in frame from the first base. V loses 1 base of germline sequence and J loses 2 bases, and the interval between the two ends is 9 bases. This clonotype was seen a few times. The antigen it binds to is not known. Base qualities are not provided; no much larger clone lies one nucleotide away. Reads for this sample came from an Illumina HiSeq 1500. TCRdb passed the public sequencing reads through fastp at Q25 and MiXCR, retaining productive beta sequences. Under each unique CDR3 protein, matching rows form one entry showing the most common genes and DNA. The table for this sample lists around 740,000 distinct CDR3 sequences; roughly 36% of them were counted only once. Around 2.6% of the sample goes to the ten largest clones.

Broad study findings and their caveats: Carriers of CMV infection plus the relevant HLA type were discriminated by the cumulative frequency of public TCR beta family members in the study cohort and in an independent 352-donor cohort. The ex vivo response was dominated by HLA-C-restricted CMV-specific TCR beta clonotypes, which also provided the single most frequent clonotype in two of eight donors.

Sequencing was carried out using PBMCs. The clonotype comes from a human donor in good health (CMV status not recorded). Some clones in this sample may be carry-over from other donors' samples. The V and J genes are TRBV20-1 and TRBJ1-5; the D gene is perhaps TRBD1, on 5 matching bases. The CDR3 region has the sequence CSARVGGGNQPQHF. Read as DNA, the sequence is TGCAGTGCTAGAGTGGGGGGGGGCAATCAGCCCCAGCATTTT.